The source of this TCR beta chain is a study of cytomegalovirus exposure and HLA in healthy donors. Study-level points and caveats: A few of the chains that were CMV-associated were confirmed in vitro to be specific for CMV antigens.

As regards this clone: Its antigen is as yet unknown.

60 Vbeta and 13 Jbeta primers were used in PCR. TCRdb's table, derived via immunoSEQ multiplex PCR, lists solely in-frame clones and lacks some. The listing contains 95,000 to 150,000 clones. From germline, CDR1 is MNHEY and CDR2 SMNVEV (reference sequence). There are 15 residues in the CDR3. V lost 6 bases and J lost 0, with 15 bases in between. The origin of this receptor is a young man in good health and CMV-seronegative. Sequencing was carried out using PBMCs. The chain couples TRBV27 to TRBJ2-7, with a possible D match to TRBD2 (5 bases). CDR3 loop: CASSRHSGRSYEQYF. The CDR3 DNA reads as TGTGCCAGCAGCCGCCACAGCGGACGCTCCTACGAGCAGTACTTC.